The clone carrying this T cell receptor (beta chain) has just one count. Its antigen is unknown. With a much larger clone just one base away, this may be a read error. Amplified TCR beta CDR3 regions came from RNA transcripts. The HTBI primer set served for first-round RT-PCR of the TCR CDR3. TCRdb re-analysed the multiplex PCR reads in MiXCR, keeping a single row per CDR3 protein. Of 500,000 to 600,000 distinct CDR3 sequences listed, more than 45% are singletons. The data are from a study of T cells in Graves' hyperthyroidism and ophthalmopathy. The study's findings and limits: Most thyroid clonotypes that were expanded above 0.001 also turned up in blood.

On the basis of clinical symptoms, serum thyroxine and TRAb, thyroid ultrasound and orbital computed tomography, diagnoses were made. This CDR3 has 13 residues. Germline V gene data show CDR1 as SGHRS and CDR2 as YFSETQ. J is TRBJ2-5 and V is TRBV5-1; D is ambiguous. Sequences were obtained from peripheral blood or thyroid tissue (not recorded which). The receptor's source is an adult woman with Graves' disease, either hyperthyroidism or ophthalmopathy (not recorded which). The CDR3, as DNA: TGCGCCAGCAGATTCAGACCCCAAGAGACCCAGTGCTTC. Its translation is CASRFRPQETQCF.